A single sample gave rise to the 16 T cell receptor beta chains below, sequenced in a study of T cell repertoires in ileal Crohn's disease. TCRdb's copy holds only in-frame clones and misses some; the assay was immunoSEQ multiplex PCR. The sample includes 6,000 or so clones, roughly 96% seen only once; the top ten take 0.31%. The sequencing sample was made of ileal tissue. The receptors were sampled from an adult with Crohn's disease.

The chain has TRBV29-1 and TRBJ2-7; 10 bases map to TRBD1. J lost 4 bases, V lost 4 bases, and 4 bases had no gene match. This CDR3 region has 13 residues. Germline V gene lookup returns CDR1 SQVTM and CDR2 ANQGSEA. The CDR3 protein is CSVVGQGLYEQYF. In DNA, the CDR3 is TGCAGCGTTGTGGGACAGGGGTTGTACGAGCAGTACTTC.

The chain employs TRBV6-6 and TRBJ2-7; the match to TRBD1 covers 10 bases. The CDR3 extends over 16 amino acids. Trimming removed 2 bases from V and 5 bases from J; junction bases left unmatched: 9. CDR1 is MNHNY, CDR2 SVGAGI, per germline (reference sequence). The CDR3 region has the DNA TGTGCCAGCAGTTACGCAGCCGGGACAGGGGCCGACGAGCAGTACTTC. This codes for CASSYAAGTGADEQYF.

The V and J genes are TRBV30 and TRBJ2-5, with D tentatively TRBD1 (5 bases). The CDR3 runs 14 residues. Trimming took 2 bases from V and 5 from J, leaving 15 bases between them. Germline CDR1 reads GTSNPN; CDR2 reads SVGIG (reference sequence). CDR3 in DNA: TGTGCCTGGAGTTCAGGACACGGTGGGGAGACCCAGTACTTC. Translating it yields CAWSSGHGGETQYF. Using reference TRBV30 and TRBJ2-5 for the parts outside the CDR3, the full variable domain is SQTIHQWPATLVQPVGSPLSLECTVEGTSNPNLYWYRQAAGRGLQLLFYSVGIGQISSEVPQNLSASRPQDRQFILSSKKLLLSDSGFYLCAWSSGHGGETQYFGPGTRLLVL.

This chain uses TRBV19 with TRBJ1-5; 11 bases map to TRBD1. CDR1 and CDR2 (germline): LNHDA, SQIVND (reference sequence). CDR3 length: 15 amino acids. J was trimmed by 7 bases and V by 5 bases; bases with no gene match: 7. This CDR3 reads CASSGQGARGQPQHF. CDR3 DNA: TGTGCCAGTAGTGGACAGGGGGCGCGTGGGCAGCCCCAGCATTTT.

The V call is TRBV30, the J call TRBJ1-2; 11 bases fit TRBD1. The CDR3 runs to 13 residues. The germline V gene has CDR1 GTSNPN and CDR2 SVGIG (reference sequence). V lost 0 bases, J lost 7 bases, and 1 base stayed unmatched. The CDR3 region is CAWSVGTGGGYTF. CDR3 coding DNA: TGTGCCTGGAGTGTGGGGACAGGGGGTGGCTACACCTTC.

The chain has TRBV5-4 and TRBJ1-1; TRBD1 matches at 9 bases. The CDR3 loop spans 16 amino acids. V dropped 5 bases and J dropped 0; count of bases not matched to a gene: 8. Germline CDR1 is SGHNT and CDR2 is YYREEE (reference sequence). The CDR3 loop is CASSPGQGGMNTEAFF. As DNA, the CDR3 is TGTGCCAGCAGTCCGGGACAGGGAGGGATGAACACTGAAGCTTTCTTT.

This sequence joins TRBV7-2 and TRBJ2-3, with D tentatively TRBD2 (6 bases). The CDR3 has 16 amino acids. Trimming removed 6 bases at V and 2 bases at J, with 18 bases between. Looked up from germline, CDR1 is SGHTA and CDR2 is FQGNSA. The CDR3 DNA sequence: TGTGCCAGCAGGCCCTCCGGGGGACTCCACACAGATACGCAGTATTTT. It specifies CASRPSGGLHTDTQYF.

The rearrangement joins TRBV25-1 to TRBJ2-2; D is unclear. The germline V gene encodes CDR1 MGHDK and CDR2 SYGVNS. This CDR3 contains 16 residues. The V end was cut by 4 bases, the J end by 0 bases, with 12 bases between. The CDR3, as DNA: TGTGCCAGCAGTGGTTCAACTGCCCCGAACACCGGGGAGCTGTTTTTT. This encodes CASSGSTAPNTGELFF.

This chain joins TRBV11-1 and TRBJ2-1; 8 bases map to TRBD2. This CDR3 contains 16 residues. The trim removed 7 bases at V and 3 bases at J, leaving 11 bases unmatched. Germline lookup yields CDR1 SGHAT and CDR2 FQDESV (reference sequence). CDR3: CASTLDGLAIYNEQFF. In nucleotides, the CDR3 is TGTGCCAGCACCCTAGACGGACTAGCCATCTACAATGAGCAGTTCTTC.

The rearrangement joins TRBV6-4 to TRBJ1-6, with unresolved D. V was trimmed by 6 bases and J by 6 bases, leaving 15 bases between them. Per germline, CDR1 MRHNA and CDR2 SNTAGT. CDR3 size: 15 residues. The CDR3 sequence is CASRLEKQINSPLHF. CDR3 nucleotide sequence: TGTGCCAGCAGATTGGAAAAACAGATTAATTCACCCCTCCACTTT.

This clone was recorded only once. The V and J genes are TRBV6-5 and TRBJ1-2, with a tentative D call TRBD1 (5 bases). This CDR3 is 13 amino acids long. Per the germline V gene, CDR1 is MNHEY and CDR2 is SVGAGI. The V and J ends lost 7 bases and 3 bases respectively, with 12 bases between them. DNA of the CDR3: TGTGCCAGCAAAATAGACAGTGACTATGGCTACACCTTC. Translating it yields CASKIDSDYGYTF.

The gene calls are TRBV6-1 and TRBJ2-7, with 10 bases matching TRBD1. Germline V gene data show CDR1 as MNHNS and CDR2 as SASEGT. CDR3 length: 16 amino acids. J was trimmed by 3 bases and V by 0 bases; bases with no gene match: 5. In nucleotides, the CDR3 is TGTGCCAGCAGTGAAGCGGCCGGGACAGGGGACTACGAGCAGTACTTC. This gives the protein CASSEAAGTGDYEQYF.

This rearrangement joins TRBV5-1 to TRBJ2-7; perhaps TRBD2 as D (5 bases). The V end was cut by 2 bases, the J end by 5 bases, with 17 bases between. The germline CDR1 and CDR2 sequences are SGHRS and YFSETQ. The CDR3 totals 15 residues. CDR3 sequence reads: CASSFTQTGFDEQYF. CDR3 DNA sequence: TGCGCCAGCAGCTTCACCCAAACGGGGTTCGACGAGCAGTACTTC. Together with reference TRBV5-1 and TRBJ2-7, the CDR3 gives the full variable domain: KAGVTQTPRYLIKTRGQQVTLSCSPISGHRSVSWYQQTPGQGLQFLFEYFSETQRNKGNFPGRFSGRQFSNSRSEMNVSTLELGDSALYLCASSFTQTGFDEQYFGPGTRLTVT.

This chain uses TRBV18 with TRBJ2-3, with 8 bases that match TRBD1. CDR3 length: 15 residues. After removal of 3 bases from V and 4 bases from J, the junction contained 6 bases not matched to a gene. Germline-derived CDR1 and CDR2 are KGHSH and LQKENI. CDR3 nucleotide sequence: TGTGCCAGCTCACCGCCGGACAGGGTAGCAGATACGCAGTATTTT. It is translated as CASSPPDRVADTQYF.

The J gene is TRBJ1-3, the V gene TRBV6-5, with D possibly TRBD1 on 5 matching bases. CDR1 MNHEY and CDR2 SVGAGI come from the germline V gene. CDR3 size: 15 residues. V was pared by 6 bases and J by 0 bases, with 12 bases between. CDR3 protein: CASSRQGFSGNTIYF. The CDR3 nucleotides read TGTGCCAGCAGCCGCCAGGGCTTCTCTGGAAACACCATATATTTT.

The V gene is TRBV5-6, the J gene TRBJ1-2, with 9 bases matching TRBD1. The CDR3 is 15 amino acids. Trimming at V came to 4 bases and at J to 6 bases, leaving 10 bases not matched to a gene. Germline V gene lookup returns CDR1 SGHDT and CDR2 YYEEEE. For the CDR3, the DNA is TGTGCCAGCAGCCCGGACAGGGGAAAATTCGATGGCTACACCTTC. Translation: CASSPDRGKFDGYTF. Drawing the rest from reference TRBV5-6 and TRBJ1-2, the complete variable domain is DAGVTQSPTHLIKTRGQQVTLRCSPKSGHDTVSWYQQALGQGPQFIFQYYEEEERQRGNFPDRFSGHQFPNYSSELNVNALLLGDSALYLCASSPDRGKFDGYTFGSGTRLTVV.